This TCR beta chain came from a study of cytomegalovirus exposure and HLA in healthy donors. Broader study findings: CMV serostatus was the only recorded immune exposure for donors. Some V segments could not be told apart, so they were left out, TRBV6-2 and TRBV6-3 among them. A later analysis reportedly identified an Asian-associated ancestry cluster as carrying fewer N-insertions than the approximately 670-donor mean.

As concerns this clone: What it binds is unknown.

The CDR3 covers 15 residues. Germline V CDR1 and CDR2: SGDLS, YYNGEE. V was clipped by 2 bases and J by 2 bases, with 10 bases between them. The study ran its PCR with 60 Vbeta and 13 Jbeta primers. Only in-frame clones appear in the TCRdb table, and some are missing; sequencing was by immunoSEQ multiplex PCR. The sample consists of roughly 130,000 clones, about 8.5% of them appearing once. The TCR was taken from a man in his forties or fifties in good health and CMV-seronegative. The specimen sequenced was PBMCs. The chain joins TRBV9 to TRBJ2-2; TRBD2 is a possible D gene (5 bases). CDR3 DNA: TGTGCCAGCAGCGTTGGAGGCTCTAACACCGGGGAGCTGTTTTTT. Its translation is CASSVGGSNTGELFF.